This T cell receptor (beta chain) was recorded in a study of cytomegalovirus exposure and HLA in healthy donors. PCR employed 60 Vbeta and 13 Jbeta primers. The assay was immunoSEQ multiplex PCR, and TCRdb's table has in-frame clones only and misses some. The table includes 150,000 to 200,000 clones, under 80% detected once. Regarding the study as a whole: Cytomegalovirus-associated TCR beta chains were listed, numbering 150 to 200. Presence/absence analyses supposed approximately even sequencing depth among donors. Immune exposure was documented only through CMV serostatus. Indistinguishability led to the exclusion of some V segments, TRBV6-2 and TRBV6-3 included.

In the case of this clone: Its target is not known. Other DNA sequences of this sample code for an identical CDR3.

CDR3 size: 15 residues. CDR1 is SEHNR and CDR2 is FQNEAQ in the germline V gene (reference sequence). V trimming: 1 base; J trimming: 7 bases; junction bases outside the gene matches: 5. The sequence was collected from a man aged 40-49 years in good health and CMV-seronegative. The rearrangement uses TRBV7-9 and TRBJ2-2; TRBD2 matches at 8 bases. The specimen was PBMCs. CDR3 bases: TGTGCCAGCAGCTTAGAAGCGGGAGCTATCGGGGAGCTGTTTTTT. Translating gives CASSLEAGAIGELFF. Supplemented by reference TRBV7-9 and TRBJ2-2, the full variable domain reads DTGVSQNPRHKITKRGQNVTFRCDPISEHNRLYWYRQTLGQGPEFLTYFQNEAQLEKSRLLSDRFSAERPKGSFSTLEIQRTEQGDSAMYLCASSLEAGAIGELFFGEGSRLTVL.